This TCR beta chain is from a study of shared clonotypes between healthy human individuals. Study-wide results and caveats: Rarefaction analysis demonstrated incomplete sorted-subset sequencing notwithstanding large depth.

Replicate PCRs from sorted subsets contained approximately 200 ng DNA, which is some 29,000 T cell genomes. The repertoire was sequenced with immunoSEQ multiplex PCR; TCRdb's copy has only in-frame clones and lacks some. The sample has a few million clones; more than 85% are singletons. CDR1 is SGHRS, CDR2 YFSETQ, per germline. The V and J ends lost 4 bases and 6 bases respectively, with 19 bases between them. The CDR3 is 15 amino acids. Each sample came from a Caucasian adult donor living in Nashville, Tennessee. Note on this clone: Its antigen remains unknown.

Sequenced material: naive CD4+ T cells from PBMCs. Described subset: CD45RA+ positively selected. This chain links TRBV5-1 with TRBJ1-2; TRBD1 might be the D (5 bases). The receptor comes from a young man in good health. Some clones in this sample may be carry-over from other donors' samples. As DNA, the CDR3 is TGCGCCAGCAGCACCGGGACTCTCCTTGCGGATGGCTACACCTTC. Encoded protein: CASSTGTLLADGYTF.